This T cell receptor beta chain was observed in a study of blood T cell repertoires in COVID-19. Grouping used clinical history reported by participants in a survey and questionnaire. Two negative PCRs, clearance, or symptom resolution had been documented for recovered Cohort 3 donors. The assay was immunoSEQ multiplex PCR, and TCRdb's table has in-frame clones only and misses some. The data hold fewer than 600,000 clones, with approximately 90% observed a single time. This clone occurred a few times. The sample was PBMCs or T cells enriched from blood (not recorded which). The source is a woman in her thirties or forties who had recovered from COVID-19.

This CDR3 is CASSLEHNSNQPQHF. In DNA, the CDR3 is TGCGCCAGCAGCTTGGAACACAATAGCAATCAGCCCCAGCATTTT. The chain joins TRBV5-1 to TRBJ1-5; D is uncertain. The V gene's germline CDR1 is SGHRS and CDR2 YFSETQ. Trimming removed 0 bases at V and 0 bases at J, with 7 bases between. This CDR3 spans 15 amino acids.